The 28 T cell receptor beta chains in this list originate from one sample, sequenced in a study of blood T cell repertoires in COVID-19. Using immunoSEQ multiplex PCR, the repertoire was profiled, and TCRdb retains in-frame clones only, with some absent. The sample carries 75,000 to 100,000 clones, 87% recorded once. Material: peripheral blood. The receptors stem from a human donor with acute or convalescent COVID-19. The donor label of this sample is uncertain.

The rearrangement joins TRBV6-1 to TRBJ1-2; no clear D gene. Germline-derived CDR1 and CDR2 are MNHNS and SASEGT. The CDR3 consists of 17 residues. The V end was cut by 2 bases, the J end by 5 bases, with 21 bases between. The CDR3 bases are TGTGCCAGCAGTGAAATAATCGTTTACGTAAGAGGGTATGGCTACACCTTC. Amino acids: CASSEIIVYVRGYGYTF.

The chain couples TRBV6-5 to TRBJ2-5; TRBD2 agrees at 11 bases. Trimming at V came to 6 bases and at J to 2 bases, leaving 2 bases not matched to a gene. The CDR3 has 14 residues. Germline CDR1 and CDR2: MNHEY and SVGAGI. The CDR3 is CASRGLAAQETQYF. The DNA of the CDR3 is TGTGCCAGCAGGGGACTAGCGGCGCAAGAGACCCAGTACTTC.

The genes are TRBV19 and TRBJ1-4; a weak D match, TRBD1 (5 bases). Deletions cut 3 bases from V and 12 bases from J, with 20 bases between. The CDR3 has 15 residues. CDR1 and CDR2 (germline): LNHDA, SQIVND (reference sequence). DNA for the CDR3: TGTGCCAGTAGTATTAATAGCGGCAGGGCGACGGAACTGTTTTTT. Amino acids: CASSINSGRATELFF.

Here the CDR3 reads CATSDPRTSGGNYNEQFF. CDR3 DNA sequence: TGTGCCACCAGTGACCCCCGGACTAGCGGGGGGAACTACAATGAGCAGTTCTTC. V is TRBV24-1 and J is TRBJ2-1; 14 positions match TRBD2. The V gene's germline CDR1 is KGHDR and CDR2 SFDVKD. This CDR3 is 18 amino acids long. Losses at the gene ends were 4 bases for V and 3 bases for J; bases not matched to a gene: 7.

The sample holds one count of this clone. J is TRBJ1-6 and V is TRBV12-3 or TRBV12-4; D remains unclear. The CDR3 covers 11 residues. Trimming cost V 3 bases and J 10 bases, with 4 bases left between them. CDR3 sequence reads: CASSFGSPLHF. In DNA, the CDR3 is TGTGCCAGCAGTTTTGGCTCACCCCTCCACTTT.

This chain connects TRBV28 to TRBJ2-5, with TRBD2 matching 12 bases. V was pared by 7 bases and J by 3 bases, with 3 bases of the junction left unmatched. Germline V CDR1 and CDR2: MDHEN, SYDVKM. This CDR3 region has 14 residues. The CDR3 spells CASIRLAGEETQYF. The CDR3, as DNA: TGTGCCAGCATCCGACTAGCGGGGGAAGAGACCCAGTACTTC.

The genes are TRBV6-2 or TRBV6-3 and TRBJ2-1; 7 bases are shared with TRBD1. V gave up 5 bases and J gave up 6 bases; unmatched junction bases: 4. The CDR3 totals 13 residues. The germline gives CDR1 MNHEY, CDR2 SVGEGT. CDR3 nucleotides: TGTGCCAGCAGTAGCGGACAGGTCAATGAGCAGTTCTTC. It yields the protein CASSSGQVNEQFF.

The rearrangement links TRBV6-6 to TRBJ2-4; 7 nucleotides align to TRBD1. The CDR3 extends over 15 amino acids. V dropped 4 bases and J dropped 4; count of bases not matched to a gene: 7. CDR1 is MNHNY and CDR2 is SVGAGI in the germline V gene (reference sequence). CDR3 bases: TGTGCCAGCAGTTCGAGGACAGGCCGTAAAAACATTCAGTACTTC. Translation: CASSSRTGRKNIQYF.

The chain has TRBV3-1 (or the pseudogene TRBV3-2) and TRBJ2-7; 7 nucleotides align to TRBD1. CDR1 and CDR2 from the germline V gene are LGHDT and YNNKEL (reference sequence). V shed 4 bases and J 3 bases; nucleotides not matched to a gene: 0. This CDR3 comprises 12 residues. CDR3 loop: CASSPGGYEQYF. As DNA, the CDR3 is TGTGCCAGCAGCCCAGGGGGCTACGAGCAGTACTTC.

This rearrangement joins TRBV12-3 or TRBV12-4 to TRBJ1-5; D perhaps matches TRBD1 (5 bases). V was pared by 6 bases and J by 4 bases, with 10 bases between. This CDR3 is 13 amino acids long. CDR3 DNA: TGTGCCAGCAGGAAACAGGCTAATCAGCCCCAGCATTTT. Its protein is CASRKQANQPQHF.

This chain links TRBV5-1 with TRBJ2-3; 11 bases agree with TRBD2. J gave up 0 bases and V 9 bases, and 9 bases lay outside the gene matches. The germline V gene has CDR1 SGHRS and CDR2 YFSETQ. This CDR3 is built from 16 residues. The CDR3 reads CATASGGTSSTDTQYF. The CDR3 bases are TGCGCCACCGCTAGCGGGGGGACCTCTAGCACAGATACGCAGTATTTT.

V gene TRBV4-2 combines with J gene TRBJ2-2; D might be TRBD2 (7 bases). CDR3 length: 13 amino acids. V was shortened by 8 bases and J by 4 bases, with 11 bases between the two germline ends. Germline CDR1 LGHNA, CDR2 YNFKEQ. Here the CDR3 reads CASGGAGTGELFF. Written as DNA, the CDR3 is TGTGCCAGCGGGGGGGCTGGCACCGGGGAGCTGTTTTTT.

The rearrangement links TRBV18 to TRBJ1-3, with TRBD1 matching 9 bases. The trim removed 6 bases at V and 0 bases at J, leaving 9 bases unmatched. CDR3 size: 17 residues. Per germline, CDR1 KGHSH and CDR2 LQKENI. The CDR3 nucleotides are TGTGCCAGCTCCGGGGACAGGGCCCGACTCTCTGGAAACACCATATATTTT. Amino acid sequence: CASSGDRARLSGNTIYF.

The CDR3 loop reads CASSGEGNPTANEQFF. In DNA form, the CDR3 reads TGTGCCAGCAGTGGGGAGGGCAATCCGACAGCCAATGAGCAGTTCTTC. The gene calls are TRBV2 and TRBJ2-1; 7 bases align to TRBD2. The V gene end was trimmed by 4 bases and the J gene end by 6 bases; junction bases not matched to a gene: 12. Germline CDR1 and CDR2: SNHLY and FYNNEI. The CDR3 loop spans 16 amino acids.

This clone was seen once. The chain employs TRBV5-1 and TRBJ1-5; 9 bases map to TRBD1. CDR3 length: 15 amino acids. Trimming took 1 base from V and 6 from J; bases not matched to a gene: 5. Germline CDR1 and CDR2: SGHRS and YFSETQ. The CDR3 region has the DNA TGCGCCAGCAGCTTGACAGGGGGCGCATCTCAGCCCCAGCATTTT. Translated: CASSLTGGASQPQHF. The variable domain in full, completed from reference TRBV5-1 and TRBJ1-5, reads KAGVTQTPRYLIKTRGQQVTLSCSPISGHRSVSWYQQTPGQGLQFLFEYFSETQRNKGNFPGRFSGRQFSNSRSEMNVSTLELGDSALYLCASSLTGGASQPQHFGDGTRLSIL.

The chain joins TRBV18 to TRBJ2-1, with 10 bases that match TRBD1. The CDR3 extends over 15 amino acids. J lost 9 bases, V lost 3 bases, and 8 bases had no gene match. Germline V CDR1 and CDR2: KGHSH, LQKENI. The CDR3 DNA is TGTGCCAGCTCACCCCCCGGGACAGGGGTAGGTGAGCAGTTCTTC. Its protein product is CASSPPGTGVGEQFF. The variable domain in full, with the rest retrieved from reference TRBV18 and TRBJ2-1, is NAGVMQNPRHLVRRRGQEARLRCSPMKGHSHVYWYRQLPEEGLKFMVYLQKENIIDESGMPKERFSAEFPKEGPSILRIQQVVRGDSAAYFCASSPPGTGVGEQFFGPGTRLTVL.

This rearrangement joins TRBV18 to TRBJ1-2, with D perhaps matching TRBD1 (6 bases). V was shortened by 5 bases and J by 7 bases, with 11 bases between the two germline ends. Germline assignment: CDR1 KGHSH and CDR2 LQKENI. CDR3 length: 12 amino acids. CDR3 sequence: CASSETGRGYTF. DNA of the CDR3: TGTGCCAGCTCAGAGACAGGTCGTGGCTACACCTTC.

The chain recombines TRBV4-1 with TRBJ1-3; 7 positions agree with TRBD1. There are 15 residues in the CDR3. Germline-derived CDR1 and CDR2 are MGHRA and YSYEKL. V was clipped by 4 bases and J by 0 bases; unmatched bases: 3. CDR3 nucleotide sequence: TGCGCCAGCAGCCGCGGGACAGTCTCTGGAAACACCATATATTTT. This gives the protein CASSRGTVSGNTIYF.

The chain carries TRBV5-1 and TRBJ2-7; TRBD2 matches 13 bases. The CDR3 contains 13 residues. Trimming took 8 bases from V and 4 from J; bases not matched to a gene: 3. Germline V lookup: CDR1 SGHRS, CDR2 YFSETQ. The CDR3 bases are TGCGCCAGTCGACTAGCGGGGGGATACGAGCAGTACTTC. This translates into CASRLAGGYEQYF.

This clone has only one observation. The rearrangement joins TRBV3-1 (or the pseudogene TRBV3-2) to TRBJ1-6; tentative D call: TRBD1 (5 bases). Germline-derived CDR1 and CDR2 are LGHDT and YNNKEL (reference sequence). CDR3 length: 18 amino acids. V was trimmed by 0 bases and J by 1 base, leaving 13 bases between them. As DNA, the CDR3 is TGTGCCAGCAGCCAAGATCACGCAGGGCGGTCCTATAATTCACCCCTCCACTTT. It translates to CASSQDHAGRSYNSPLHF.

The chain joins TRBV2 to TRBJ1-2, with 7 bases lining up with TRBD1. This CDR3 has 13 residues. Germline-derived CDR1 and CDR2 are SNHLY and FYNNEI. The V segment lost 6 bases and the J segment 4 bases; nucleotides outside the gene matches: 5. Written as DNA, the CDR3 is TGTGCCAGCAGGCAGGGGGTCTCCTATGGCTACACCTTC. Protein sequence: CASRQGVSYGYTF.

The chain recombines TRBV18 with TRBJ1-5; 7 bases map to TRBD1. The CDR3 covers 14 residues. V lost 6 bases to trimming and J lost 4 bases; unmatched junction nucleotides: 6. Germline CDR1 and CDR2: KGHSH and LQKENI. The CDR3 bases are TGTGCCAGCTCCCGGGACAGCGGGAATCAGCCCCAGCATTTT. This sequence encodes CASSRDSGNQPQHF.

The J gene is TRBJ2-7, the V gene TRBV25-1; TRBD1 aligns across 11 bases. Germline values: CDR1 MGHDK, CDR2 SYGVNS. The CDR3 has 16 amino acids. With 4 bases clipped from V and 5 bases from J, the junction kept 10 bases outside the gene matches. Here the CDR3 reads CASSAHTGTGGNEQYF. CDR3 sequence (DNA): TGTGCCAGCAGTGCTCATACCGGGACAGGGGGAAACGAGCAGTACTTC.

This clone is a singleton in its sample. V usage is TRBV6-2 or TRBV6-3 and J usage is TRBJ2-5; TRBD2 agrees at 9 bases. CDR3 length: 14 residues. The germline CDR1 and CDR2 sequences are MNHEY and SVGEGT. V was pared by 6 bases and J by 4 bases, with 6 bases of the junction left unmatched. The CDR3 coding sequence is TGTGCCAGCAGCCTAGCGGGGACAATAGAGACCCAGTACTTC. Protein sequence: CASSLAGTIETQYF.

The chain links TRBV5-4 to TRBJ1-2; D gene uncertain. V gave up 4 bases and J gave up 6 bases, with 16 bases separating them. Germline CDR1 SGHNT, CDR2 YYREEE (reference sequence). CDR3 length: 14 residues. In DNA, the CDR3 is TGTGCCAGCAGCCACTACCCCTCGGGGAATGGCTACACCTTC. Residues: CASSHYPSGNGYTF.

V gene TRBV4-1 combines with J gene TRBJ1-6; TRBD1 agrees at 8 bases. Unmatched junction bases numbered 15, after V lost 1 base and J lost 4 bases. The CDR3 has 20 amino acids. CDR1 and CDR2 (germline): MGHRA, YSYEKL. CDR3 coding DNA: TGCGCCAGCAGCCAAGGAAGTTTTATTTCCCGGGACAGGTATAATTCACCCCTCCACTTT. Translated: CASSQGSFISRDRYNSPLHF.

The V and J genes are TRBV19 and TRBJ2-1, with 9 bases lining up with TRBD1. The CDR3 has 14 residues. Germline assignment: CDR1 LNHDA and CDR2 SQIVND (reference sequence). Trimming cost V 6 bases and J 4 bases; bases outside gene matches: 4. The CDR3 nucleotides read TGTGCCAGTAGACCTGGGACAGGGTACAATGAGCAGTTCTTC. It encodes CASRPGTGYNEQFF.

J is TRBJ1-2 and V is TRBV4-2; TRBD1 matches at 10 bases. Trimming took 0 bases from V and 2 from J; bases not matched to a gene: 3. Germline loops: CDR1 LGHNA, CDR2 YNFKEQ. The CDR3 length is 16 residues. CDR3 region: CASSQDRTGGNYGYTF. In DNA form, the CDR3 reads TGTGCCAGCAGCCAAGATCGGACAGGGGGAAACTATGGCTACACCTTC.